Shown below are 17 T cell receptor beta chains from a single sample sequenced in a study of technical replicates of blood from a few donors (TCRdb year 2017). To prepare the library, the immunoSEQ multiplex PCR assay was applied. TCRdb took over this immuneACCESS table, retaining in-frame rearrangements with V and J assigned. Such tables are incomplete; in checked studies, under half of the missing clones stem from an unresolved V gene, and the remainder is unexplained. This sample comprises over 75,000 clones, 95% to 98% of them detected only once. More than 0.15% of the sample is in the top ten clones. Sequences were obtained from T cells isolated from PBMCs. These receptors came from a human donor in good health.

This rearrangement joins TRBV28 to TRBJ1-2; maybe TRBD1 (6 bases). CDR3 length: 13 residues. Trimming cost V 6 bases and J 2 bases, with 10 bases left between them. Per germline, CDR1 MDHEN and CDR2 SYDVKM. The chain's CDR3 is CASRPTGNYGYTF. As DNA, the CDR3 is TGTGCCAGCAGACCGACAGGAAACTATGGCTACACCTTC.

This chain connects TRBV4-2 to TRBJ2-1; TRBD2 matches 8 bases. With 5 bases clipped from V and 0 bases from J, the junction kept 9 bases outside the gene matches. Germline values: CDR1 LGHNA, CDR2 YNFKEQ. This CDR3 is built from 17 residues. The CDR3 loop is CASSYYGGALSYNEQFF. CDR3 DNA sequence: TGTGCCAGCAGCTACTACGGGGGGGCCCTCTCCTACAATGAGCAGTTCTTC.

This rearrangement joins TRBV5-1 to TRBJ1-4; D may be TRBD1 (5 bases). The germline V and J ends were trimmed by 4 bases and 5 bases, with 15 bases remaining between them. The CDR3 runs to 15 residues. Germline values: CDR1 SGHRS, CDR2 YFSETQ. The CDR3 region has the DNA TGCGCCAGCAGCGCCACAGGACCCTTAAATGAAAAACTGTTTTTT. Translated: CASSATGPLNEKLFF.

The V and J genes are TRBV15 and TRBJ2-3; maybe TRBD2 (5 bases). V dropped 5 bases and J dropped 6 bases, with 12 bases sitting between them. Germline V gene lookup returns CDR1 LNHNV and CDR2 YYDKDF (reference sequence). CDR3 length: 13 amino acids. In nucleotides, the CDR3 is TGTGCCACCAGCTACGGCGGGCCGGATACGCAGTATTTT. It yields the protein CATSYGGPDTQYF.

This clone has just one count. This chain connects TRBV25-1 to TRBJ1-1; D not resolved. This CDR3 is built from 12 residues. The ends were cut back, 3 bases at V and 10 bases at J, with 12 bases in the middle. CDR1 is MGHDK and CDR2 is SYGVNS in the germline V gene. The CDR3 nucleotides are TGTGCCAGCAGTGATTGGCCGGGAGCAGCTTTCTTT. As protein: CASSDWPGAAFF.

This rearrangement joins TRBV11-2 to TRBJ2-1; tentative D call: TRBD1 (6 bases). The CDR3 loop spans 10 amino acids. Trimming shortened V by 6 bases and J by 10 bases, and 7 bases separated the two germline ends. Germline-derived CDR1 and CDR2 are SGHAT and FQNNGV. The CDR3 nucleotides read TGTGCCAGCAGGGGGACAGAGCAGTTCTTC. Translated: CASRGTEQFF.

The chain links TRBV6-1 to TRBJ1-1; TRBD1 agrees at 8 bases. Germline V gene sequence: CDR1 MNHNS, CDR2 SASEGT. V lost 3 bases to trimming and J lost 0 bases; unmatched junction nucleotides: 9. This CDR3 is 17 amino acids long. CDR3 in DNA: TGTGCCAGCAGTGAGCCTGTTGGACAGGGAATGAACACTGAAGCTTTCTTT. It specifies CASSEPVGQGMNTEAFF.

The CDR3 sequence: CASSVRTAHSYNEQFF. CDR3 bases: TGTGCCAGCAGCGTCAGGACAGCCCACTCCTACAATGAGCAGTTCTTC. The chain employs TRBV9 and TRBJ2-1; D perhaps matches TRBD1 (6 bases). From germline, CDR1 is SGDLS and CDR2 YYNGEE. This CDR3 is 16 amino acids long. V lost 2 bases and J lost 0, with 12 bases in between.

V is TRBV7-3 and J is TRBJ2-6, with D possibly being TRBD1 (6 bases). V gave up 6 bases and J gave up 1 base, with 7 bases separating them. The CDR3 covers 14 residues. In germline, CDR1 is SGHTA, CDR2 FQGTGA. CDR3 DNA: TGTGCCAGCAGTACAGGGTCTGGGGCCAACGTCCTGACTTTC. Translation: CASSTGSGANVLTF.

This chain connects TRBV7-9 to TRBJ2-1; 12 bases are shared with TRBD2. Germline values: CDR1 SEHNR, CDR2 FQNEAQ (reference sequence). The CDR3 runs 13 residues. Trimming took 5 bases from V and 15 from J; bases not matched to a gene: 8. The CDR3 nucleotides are TGTGCCAGCAGCCTTGCACTAGCGGGAGGCTCGTTCTTC. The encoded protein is CASSLALAGGSFF. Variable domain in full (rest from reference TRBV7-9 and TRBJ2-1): DTGVSQNPRHKITKRGQNVTFRCDPISEHNRLYWYRQTLGQGPEFLTYFQNEAQLEKSRLLSDRFSAERPKGSFSTLEIQRTEQGDSAMYLCASSLALAGGSFFGPGTRLTVL.

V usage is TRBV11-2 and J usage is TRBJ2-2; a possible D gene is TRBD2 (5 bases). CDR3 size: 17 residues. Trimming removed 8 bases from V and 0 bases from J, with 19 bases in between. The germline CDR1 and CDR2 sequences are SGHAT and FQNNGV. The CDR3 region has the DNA TGTGCCAGCTTAGTGGGGAGAGGAATTCCGAACACCGGGGAGCTGTTTTTT. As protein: CASLVGRGIPNTGELFF.

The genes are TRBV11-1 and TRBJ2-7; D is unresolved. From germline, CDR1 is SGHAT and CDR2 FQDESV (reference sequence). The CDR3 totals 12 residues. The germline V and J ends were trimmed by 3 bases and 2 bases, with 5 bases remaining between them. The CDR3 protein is CASSFVPYEQYF. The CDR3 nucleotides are TGTGCCAGCAGCTTCGTCCCCTACGAGCAGTACTTC.

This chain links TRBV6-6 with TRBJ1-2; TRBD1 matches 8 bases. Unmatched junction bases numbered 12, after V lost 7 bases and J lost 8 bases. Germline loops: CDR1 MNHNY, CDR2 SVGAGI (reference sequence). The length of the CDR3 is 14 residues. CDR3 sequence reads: CASIPEQGEYGYTF. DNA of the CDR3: TGTGCCAGCATCCCCGAACAGGGGGAATACGGCTACACCTTC.

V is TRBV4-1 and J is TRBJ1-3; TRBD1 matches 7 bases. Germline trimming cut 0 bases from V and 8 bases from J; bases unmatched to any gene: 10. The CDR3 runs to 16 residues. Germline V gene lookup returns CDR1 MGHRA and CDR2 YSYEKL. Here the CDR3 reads CASSQEEAGGWDTIYF. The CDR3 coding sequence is TGCGCCAGCAGCCAAGAGGAGGCAGGGGGATGGGACACCATATATTTT.

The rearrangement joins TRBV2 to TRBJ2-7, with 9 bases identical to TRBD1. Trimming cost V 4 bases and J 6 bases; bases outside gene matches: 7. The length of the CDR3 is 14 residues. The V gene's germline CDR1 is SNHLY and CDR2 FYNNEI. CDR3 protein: CASSVGTGLLEQYF. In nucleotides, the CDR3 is TGTGCCAGCAGTGTCGGGACAGGGCTCCTCGAGCAGTACTTC. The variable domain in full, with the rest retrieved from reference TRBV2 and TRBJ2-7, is EPEVTQTPSHQVTQMGQEVILRCVPISNHLYFYWYRQILGQKVEFLVSFYNNEISEKSEIFDDQFSVERPDGSNFTLKIRSTKLEDSAMYFCASSVGTGLLEQYFGPGTRLTVT.

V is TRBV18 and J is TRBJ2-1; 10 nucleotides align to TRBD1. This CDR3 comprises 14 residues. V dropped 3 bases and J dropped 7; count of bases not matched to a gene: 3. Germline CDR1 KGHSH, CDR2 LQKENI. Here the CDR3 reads CASSPGQGTNEQFF. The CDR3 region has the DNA TGTGCCAGCTCACCGGGACAGGGGACAAATGAGCAGTTCTTC. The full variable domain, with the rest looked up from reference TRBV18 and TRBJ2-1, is NAGVMQNPRHLVRRRGQEARLRCSPMKGHSHVYWYRQLPEEGLKFMVYLQKENIIDESGMPKERFSAEFPKEGPSILRIQQVVRGDSAAYFCASSPGQGTNEQFFGPGTRLTVL.

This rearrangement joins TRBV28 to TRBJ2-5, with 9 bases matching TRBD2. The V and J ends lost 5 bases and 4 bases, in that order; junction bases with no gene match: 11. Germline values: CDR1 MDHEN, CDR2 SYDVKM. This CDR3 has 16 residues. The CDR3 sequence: CASSRGLAGVTETQYF. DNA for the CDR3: TGTGCCAGCAGTCGTGGCTTAGCGGGAGTAACAGAGACCCAGTACTTC.